This entry lists 2 T cell receptor beta chains sequenced from one sample in a study of CD8 T cells in Susac syndrome. RNA amounts of about 0.5 to 1 ug underwent reverse transcription with random hexamers. TCRdb re-called the immunoSEQ multiplex PCR reads through MiXCR, storing one row per CDR3 protein. In the table there are around 200,000 distinct CDR3 sequences, around 95% of which are singletons. Sequencing was carried out using CD4+ T cells from PBMCs. These TCRs come from a human donor in good health.

This clonotype has only one observation. The gene calls are TRBV29-1 and TRBJ2-7, with D unresolved. This CDR3 comprises 11 residues. Germline CDR1 SQVTM, CDR2 ANQGSEA. V was clipped by 7 bases and J by 4 bases, with 11 bases between them. The CDR3 nucleotides are TGCAGCGCCGCTTCGGAGTACGAGCAGTACGTC. Amino acids: CSAASEYEQYV.

This clonotype was observed once. The chain combines TRBV12-3 or TRBV12-4 with TRBJ1-1; TRBD1 might be the D (5 bases). V lost 5 bases and J 5 bases, leaving 12 bases between the germline ends. The length of the CDR3 is 13 residues. The CDR3 DNA follows: TGTGCCAGCAGTCCTCTCAGGGAGACTGAAGCTTTCTTT. It encodes CASSPLRETEAFF.